Below are 11 T cell receptor beta chains sequenced from a single sample in a study of blood T cells in healthy people across ages. Primers used in a second PCR of roughly 7 to 11 cycles were a sample-barcoded 5' primer and a J-beta primer mix. Each CDR3 protein gets one entry after TCRdb re-called the 5' RACE reads with MiXCR. The table has just over 800,000 distinct CDR3 sequences, around 62% seen once. The sequencing sample was made of blood. All receptors come from a man aged 25-45 years in good health.

The CDR3 DNA is TGTGCCACCAGCAAGGTGACCACGAATATCTACGAGCAGTACTTC. It specifies CATSKVTTNIYEQYF. This sequence joins TRBV15 and TRBJ2-7; D remains ambiguous. Trimming took off 4 bases at V and 3 bases at J, with 16 bases between the two ends. CDR1 and CDR2 from the germline V gene are LNHNV and YYDKDF (reference sequence). The CDR3 is 15 residues long.

This chain links TRBV6-5 with TRBJ1-5; D not certain. Trimming stripped 0 bases from V and 7 bases from J, with 7 bases between. The CDR3 contains 13 residues. Germline V gene data show CDR1 as MNHEY and CDR2 as SVGAGI. In DNA form, the CDR3 reads TGTGCCAGCAGTTACTCTTTTGGGCAGCCCCAGCATTTT. The encoded protein is CASSYSFGQPQHF.

V gene TRBV29-1 combines with J gene TRBJ2-1; 8 positions match TRBD2. The V gene's germline CDR1 is SQVTM and CDR2 ANQGSEA. The J segment lost 3 bases and the V segment lost 2 bases, leaving 3 bases of the junction unmatched. This CDR3 comprises 14 residues. The CDR3: CSVERGGGYNEQFF. The CDR3 region has the DNA TGCAGCGTTGAACGGGGGGGCGGCTACAATGAGCAGTTCTTC.

This rearrangement joins TRBV2 to TRBJ2-1; TRBD1 is a possible D gene (6 bases). V was cut by 9 bases and J by 8 bases, with 11 bases left in between. The CDR3 has 11 residues. In germline, CDR1 is SNHLY, CDR2 FYNNEI. CDR3 DNA sequence: TGTGCCAGAAAACAGGGCTATGAGCAGTTCTTC. Translated: CARKQGYEQFF.

The chain uses TRBV30 and TRBJ2-3; TRBD1 might be the D (8 bases). Per the germline V gene, CDR1 is GTSNPN and CDR2 is SVGIG (reference sequence). The CDR3 contains 14 residues. V lost 7 bases, J lost 2 bases, and 16 bases lay in between. This CDR3 is CALQGGPFTDTQYF. CDR3 bases: TGTGCCTTACAGGGGGGGCCCTTCACAGATACGCAGTATTTT.

The chain combines TRBV21-1 with TRBJ2-7; no DNA check was done on the table's D call, TRBD2. TRBV21-1 is a pseudogene locus. CDR3 length equals 16 residues. CDR3 loop: CASSKTRTESSYEQYF. The DNA for the CDR3 is TGTGCCAGCAGCAAAACTAGGACGGAGAGCTCCTACGAGCAGTACTTC.

The J gene is TRBJ1-6, the V gene TRBV7-2; 9 bases are a match to TRBD1. CDR3 length equals 15 residues. Germline-derived CDR1 and CDR2 are SGHTA and FQGNSA. The trim removed 3 bases at V and 9 bases at J, leaving 6 bases unmatched. CDR3 nucleotides: TGTGCCAGCAGCTTTGCCGGGACAGGGACTTCACCCCTCCACTTT. This sequence encodes CASSFAGTGTSPLHF.

This clonotype was seen a handful of times. The rearrangement links TRBV5-1 to TRBJ2-1; 10 nucleotides line up with TRBD1. The trim removed 7 bases at V and 8 bases at J, leaving 9 bases unmatched. Germline lookup yields CDR1 SGHRS and CDR2 YFSETQ. This CDR3 spans 14 amino acids. As DNA, the CDR3 is TGCGCCAGCGGCGGGACAGGGGTATCCTATGAGCAGTTCTTC. Translating gives CASGGTGVSYEQFF.

This chain connects TRBV7-9 to TRBJ2-5, with TRBD2 matching 10 bases. This CDR3 has 15 amino acids. V trimming: 4 bases; J trimming: 5 bases; junction bases outside the gene matches: 7. The germline CDR1 and CDR2 sequences are SEHNR and FQNEAQ (reference sequence). CDR3 bases: TGTGCCAGCAGCTCCCGGAGAGCGGGGGGGGAGACCCAGTACTTC. Translated: CASSSRRAGGETQYF.

The rearrangement links TRBV6-5 to TRBJ1-2; no reliable D call. V lost 5 bases, J lost 7 bases, and 14 bases lay in between. The CDR3 is 13 residues long. Per the germline V gene, CDR1 is MNHEY and CDR2 is SVGAGI. The CDR3 region is CASSNRGIVGYTF. CDR3 DNA: TGTGCCAGCAGTAACCGGGGTATAGTTGGCTACACCTTC.

The DNA for the CDR3 is TGTGCCAGCAGTTTTGGCGGGGGAGGCAATGAGCAGTTCTTC. Its translation: CASSFGGGGNEQFF. The chain employs TRBV12-3 or TRBV12-4 and TRBJ2-1; 7 bases agree with TRBD2. The CDR3 contains 14 residues. The trim removed 3 bases at V and 6 bases at J, leaving 5 bases unmatched.